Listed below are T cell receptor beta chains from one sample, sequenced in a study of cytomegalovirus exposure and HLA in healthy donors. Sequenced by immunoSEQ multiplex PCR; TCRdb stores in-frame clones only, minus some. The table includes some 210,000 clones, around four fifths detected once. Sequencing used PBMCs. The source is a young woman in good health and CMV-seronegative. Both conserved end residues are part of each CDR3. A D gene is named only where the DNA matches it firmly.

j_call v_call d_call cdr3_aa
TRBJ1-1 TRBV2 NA CASSVGENTEAFF
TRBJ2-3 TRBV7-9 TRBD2 CATSKAGGTDTQYF
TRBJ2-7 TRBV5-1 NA CASSFGDEQYF
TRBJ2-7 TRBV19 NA CASSPDGRIYEQYF
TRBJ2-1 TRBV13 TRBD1 CASRRTGSPYNEQFF
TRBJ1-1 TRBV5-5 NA CASSPLTGTRARIEAFF
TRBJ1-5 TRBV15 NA CATSPGGQRINQPQHF
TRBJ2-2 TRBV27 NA CASSLSPGGLTTGELFF
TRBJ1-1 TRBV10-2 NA CASKDKVAFF
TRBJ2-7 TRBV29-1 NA CSVEEPSGSSYEQYF
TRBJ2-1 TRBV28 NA CASKRVQARGEQFF
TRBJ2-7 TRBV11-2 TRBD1 CASSFGTGRYEQYF
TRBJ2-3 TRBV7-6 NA CASSPLADTQYF
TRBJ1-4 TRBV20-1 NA CSATGLEKLFF
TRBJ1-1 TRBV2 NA CASSSGGTEAFF
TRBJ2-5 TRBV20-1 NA CSALQETQYF
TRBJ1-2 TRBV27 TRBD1 CASRKTTGDGYTF
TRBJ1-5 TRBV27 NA CASSKIGAPGNQPQHF
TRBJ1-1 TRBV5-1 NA CASSVGEGSTEAFF
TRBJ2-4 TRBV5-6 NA CASSVLQGSIAKNIQYF
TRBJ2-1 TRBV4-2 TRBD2 CASSQLAGGLSYNEQFF
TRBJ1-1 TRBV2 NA CASSDRGVSIRTEAFF
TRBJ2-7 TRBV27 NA CASSLVQGPYEQYF
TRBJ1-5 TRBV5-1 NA CASSNSAGPNQPQHF
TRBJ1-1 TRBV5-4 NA CVQGFGTEAFF
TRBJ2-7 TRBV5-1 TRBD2 CASSHGGSSYEQYF
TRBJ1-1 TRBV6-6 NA CASSLIMNTEAFF
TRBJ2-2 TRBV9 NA CASSVVSDTGELFF
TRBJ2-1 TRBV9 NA CASSVDGSLPREQFF
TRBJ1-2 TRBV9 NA CASSVADNYGYTF
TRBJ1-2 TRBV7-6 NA CASSPYPEGGYTF
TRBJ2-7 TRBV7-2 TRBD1 CASSKPGQDYEQYF
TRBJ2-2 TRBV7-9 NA CASSLDRRDTGELFF
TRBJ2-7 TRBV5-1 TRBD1 CASSPGTGTYEQYF
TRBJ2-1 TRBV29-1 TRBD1 CSVEHRGRYNEQFF
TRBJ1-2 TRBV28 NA CASSLTGYGYTF
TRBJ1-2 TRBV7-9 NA CASSLSGEGYGYTF
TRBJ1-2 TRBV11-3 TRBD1 CASSNRDRDGYTF
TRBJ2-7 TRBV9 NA CASSVGDNSYEQYF
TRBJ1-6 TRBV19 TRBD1 CASRAGQGKYSPLHF
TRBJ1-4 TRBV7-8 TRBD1 CASSSLDRDEKLFF
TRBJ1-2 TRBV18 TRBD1 CASSPSDRDYGYTF
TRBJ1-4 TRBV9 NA CASSVAGTSGEKLFF
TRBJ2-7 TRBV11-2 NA CASSLEANSYEQYF
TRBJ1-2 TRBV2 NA CASTWDITNYGYTF
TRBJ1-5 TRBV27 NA CASSLGAGSNQPQHF
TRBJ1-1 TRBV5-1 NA CASSPRGHRNTEAFF
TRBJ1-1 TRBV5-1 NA CASSLKVSKDTEAFF
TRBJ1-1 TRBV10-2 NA CASTGTHTEAFF
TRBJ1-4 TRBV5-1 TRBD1 CASSFGQGEEKLFF
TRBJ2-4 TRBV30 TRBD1 CDQGRTGKEVLAKNIQYF
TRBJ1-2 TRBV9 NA CASSLGLRYGYTF
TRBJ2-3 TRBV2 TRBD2 CASRQTSGSTDTQYF
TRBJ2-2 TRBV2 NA CATGGPGELFF
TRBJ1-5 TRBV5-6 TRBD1 CASSGSGQGSNQPQHF
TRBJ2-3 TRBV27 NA CASSLSPDSTDTQYF
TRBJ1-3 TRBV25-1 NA CASCPSGNTIYF
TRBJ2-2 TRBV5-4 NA CATQQGGNTGELFF
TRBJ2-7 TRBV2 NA CASTGAAYEQYF